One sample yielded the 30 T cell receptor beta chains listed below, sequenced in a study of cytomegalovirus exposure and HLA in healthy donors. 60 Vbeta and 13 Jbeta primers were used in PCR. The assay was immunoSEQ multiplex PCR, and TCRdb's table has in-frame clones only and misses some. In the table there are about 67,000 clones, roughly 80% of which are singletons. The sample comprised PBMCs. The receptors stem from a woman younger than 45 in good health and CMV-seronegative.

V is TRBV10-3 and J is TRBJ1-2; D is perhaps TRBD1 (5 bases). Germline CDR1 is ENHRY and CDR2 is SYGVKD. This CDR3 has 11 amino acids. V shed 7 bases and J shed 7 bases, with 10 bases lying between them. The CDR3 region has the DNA TGTGCCATCACTGGGGGGGGTGGCTACACCTTC. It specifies CAITGGGGYTF.

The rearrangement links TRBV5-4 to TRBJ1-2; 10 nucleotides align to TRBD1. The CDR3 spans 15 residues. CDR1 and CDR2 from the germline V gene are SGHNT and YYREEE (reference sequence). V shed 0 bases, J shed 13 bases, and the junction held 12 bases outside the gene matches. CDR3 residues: CASSLEGQGLGAGTF. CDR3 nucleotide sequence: TGTGCCAGCAGCTTGGAGGGACAGGGGCTGGGAGCTGGCACCTTC.

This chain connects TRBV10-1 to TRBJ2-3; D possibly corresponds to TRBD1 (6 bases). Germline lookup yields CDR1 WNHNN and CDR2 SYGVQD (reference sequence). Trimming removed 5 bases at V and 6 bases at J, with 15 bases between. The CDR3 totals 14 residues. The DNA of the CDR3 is TGCGCCAGCAGTTACAGGGACACGGGGGATACGCAGTATTTT. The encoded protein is CASSYRDTGDTQYF.

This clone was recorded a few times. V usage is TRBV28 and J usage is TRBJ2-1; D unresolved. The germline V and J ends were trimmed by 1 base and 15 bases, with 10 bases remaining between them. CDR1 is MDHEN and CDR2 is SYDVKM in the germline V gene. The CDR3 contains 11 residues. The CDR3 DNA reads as TGTGCCAGCAGTTTATCCCGAGTGCGGTTCTTC. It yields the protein CASSLSRVRFF.

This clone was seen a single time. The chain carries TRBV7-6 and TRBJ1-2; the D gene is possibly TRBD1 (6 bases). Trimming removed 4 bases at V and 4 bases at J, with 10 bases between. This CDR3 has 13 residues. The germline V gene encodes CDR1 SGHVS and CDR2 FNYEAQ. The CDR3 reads CASSSRDTYGYTF. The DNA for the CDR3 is TGTGCCAGCAGCTCCCGGGACACCTATGGCTACACCTTC.

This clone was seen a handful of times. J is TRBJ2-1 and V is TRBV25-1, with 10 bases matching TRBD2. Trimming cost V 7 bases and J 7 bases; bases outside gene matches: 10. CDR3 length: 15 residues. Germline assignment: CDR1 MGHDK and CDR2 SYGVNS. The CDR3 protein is CASTPRASGGNEQFF. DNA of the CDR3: TGTGCCAGCACCCCTAGGGCTAGCGGGGGAAATGAGCAGTTCTTC.

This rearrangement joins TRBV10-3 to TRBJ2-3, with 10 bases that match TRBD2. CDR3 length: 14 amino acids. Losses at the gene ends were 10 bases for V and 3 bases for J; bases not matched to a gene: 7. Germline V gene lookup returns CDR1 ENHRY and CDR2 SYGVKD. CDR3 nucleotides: TGTGCCACAAGACTAGCGGGCCTTACAGATACGCAGTATTTT. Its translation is CATRLAGLTDTQYF.

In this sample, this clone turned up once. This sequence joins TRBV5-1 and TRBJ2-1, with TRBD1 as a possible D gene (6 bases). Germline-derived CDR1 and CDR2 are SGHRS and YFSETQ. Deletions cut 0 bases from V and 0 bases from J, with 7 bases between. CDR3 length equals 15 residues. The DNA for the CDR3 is TGCGCCAGCAGCTTGGACAGGGACTCCTACAATGAGCAGTTCTTC. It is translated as CASSLDRDSYNEQFF.

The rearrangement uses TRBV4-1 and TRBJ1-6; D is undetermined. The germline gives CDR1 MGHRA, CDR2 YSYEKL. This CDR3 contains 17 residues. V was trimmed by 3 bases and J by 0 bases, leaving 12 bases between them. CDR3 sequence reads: CASSQGGPFSYNSPLHF. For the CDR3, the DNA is TGCGCCAGCAGCCAGGGAGGACCCTTCTCCTATAATTCACCCCTCCACTTT.

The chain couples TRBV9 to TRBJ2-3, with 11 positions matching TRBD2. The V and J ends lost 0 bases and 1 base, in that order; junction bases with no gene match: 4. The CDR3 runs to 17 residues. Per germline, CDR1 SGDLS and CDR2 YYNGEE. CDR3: CASSVAPLAGGTDTQYF. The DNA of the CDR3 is TGTGCCAGCAGCGTAGCTCCACTAGCGGGGGGCACAGATACGCAGTATTTT.

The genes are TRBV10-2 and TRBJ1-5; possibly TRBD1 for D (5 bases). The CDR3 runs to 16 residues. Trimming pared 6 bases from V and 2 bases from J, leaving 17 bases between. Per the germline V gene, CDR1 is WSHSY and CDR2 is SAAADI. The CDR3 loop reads CASSRRSGGGNQPQHF. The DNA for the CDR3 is TGCGCCAGCAGCCGACGTTCTGGGGGGGGCAATCAGCCCCAGCATTTT.

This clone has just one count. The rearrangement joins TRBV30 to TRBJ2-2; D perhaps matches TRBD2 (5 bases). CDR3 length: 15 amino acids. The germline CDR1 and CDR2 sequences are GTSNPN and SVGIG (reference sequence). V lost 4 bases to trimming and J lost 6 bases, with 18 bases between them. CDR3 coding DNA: TGTGCCTGGACCAACCCCCCCGGGGTAGCCGGGGAGCTGTTTTTT. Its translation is CAWTNPPGVAGELFF.

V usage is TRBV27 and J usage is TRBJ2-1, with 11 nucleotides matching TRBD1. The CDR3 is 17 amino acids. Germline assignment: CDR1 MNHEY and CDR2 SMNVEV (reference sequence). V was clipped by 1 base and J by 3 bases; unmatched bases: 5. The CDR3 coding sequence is TGTGCCAGCAGTTTATACGGACAGGGGGCAGGCTACAATGAGCAGTTCTTC. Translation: CASSLYGQGAGYNEQFF.

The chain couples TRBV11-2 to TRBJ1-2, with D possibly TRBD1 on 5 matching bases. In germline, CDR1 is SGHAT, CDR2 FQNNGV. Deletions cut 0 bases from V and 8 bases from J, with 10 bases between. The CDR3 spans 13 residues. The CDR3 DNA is TGTGCCAGCAGCTTAGACAGGGTGGGAGGCTACACCTTC. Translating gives CASSLDRVGGYTF.

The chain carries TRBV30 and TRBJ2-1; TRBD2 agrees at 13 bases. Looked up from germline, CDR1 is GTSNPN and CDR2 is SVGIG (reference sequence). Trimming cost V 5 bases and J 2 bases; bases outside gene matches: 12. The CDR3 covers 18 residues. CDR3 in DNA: TGTGCCTGGTCGGGACTAGCGGGGAGGGGGATGACCTACAATGAGCAGTTCTTC. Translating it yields CAWSGLAGRGMTYNEQFF.

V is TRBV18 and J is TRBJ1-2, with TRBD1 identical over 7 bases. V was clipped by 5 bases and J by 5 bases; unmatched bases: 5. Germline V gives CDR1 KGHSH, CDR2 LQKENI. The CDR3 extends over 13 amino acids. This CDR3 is CASSTTGRYGYTF. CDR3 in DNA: TGTGCCAGCTCAACGACAGGGCGGTATGGCTACACCTTC. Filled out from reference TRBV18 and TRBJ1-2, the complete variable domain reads NAGVMQNPRHLVRRRGQEARLRCSPMKGHSHVYWYRQLPEEGLKFMVYLQKENIIDESGMPKERFSAEFPKEGPSILRIQQVVRGDSAAYFCASSTTGRYGYTFGSGTRLTVV.

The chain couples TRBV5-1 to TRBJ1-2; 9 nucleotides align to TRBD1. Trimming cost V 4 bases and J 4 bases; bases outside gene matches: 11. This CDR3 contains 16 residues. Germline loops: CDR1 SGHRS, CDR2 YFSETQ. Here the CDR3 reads CASSLSQGARSYGYTF. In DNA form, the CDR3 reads TGCGCCAGCAGCCTATCACAGGGGGCCAGATCCTATGGCTACACCTTC.

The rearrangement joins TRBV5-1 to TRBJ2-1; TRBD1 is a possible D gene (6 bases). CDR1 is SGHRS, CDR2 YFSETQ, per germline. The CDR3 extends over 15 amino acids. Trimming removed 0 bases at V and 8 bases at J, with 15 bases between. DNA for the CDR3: TGCGCCAGCAGCTTGGGAAGGGGGAATGGCGATGAGCAGTTCTTC. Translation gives CASSLGRGNGDEQFF.

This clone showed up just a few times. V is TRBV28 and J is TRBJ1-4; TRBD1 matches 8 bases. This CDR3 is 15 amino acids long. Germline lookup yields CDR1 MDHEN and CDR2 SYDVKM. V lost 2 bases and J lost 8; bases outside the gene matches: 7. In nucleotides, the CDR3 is TGTGCCAGCAGTTTACCAGGGGGCGCACGCGAAAAACTGTTTTTT. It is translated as CASSLPGGAREKLFF.

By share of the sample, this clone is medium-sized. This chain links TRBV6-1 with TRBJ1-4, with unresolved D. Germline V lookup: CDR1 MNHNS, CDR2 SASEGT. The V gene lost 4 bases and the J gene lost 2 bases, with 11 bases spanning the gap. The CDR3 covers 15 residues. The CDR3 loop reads CASSGLGGTNEKLFF. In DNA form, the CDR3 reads TGTGCCAGCAGTGGTCTGGGAGGCACTAATGAAAAACTGTTTTTT.

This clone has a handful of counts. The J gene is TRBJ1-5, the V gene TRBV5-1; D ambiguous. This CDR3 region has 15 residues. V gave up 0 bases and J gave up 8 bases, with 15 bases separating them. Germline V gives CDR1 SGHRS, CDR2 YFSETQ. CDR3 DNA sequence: TGCGCCAGCAGCTTGGTCGCTGGGAGCGCGGAGCCCCAGCATTTT. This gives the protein CASSLVAGSAEPQHF. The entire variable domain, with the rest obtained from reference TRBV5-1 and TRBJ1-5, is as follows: KAGVTQTPRYLIKTRGQQVTLSCSPISGHRSVSWYQQTPGQGLQFLFEYFSETQRNKGNFPGRFSGRQFSNSRSEMNVSTLELGDSALYLCASSLVAGSAEPQHFGDGTRLSIL.

The CDR3 loop is CASSSHPGGGPYNEQFF. DNA of the CDR3: TGTGCCAGCAGCTCCCACCCTGGGGGGGGGCCCTACAATGAGCAGTTCTTC. This rearrangement joins TRBV7-2 to TRBJ2-1; a possible D gene is TRBD2 (7 bases). The CDR3 is 17 amino acids. CDR1 is SGHTA, CDR2 FQGNSA, per germline. Trimming left V 4 bases short and J 2 bases short, with 18 bases between.

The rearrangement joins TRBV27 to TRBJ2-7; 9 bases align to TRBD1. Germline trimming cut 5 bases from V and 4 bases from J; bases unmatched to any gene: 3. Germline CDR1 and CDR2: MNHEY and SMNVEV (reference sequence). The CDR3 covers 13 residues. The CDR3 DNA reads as TGTGCCAGCAGTCCCGGGACAGGGTACGAGCAGTACTTC. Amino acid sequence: CASSPGTGYEQYF.

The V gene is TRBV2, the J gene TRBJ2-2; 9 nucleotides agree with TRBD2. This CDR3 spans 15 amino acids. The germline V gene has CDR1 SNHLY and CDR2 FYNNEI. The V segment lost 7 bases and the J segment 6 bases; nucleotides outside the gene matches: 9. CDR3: CASKRSGGPPGELFF. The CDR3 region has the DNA TGTGCCAGCAAAAGGAGCGGGGGGCCCCCCGGGGAGCTGTTTTTT.

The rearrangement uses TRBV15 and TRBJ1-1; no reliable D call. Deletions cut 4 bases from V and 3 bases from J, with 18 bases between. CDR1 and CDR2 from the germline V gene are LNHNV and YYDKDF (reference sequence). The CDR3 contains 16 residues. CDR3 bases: TGTGCCACCAGCATCCCCCCCCCGCGGAGACACACTGAAGCTTTCTTT. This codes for CATSIPPPRRHTEAFF.

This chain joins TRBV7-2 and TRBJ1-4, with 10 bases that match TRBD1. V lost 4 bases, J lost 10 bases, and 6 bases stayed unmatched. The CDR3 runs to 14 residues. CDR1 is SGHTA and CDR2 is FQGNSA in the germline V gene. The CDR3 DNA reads TGTGCCAGCAGCTCCCCCGACAGGGGGCGAAAACTGTTTTTT. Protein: CASSSPDRGRKLFF.

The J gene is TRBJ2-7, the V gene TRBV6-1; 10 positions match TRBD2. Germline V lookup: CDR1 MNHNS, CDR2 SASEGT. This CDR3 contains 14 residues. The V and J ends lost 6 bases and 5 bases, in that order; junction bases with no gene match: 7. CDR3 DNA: TGTGCCAGCAGCCCTAGCGGGGGTTGGGACGAGCAGTACTTC. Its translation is CASSPSGGWDEQYF.

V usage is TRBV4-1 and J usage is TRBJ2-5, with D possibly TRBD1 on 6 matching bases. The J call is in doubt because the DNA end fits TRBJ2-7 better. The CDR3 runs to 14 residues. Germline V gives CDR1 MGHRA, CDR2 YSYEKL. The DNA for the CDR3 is TGCGCCAGCAGCCAAGACAGGGGCTGGGGCGAGCAGTACTTC. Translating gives CASSQDRGWGEQYF.

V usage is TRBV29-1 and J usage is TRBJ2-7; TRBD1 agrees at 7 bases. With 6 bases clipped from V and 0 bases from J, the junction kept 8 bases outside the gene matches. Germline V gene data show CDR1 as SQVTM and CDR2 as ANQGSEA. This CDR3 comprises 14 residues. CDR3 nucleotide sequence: TGCAGCGTGGGCACAGGGGCTATCTCCTACGAGCAGTACTTC. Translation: CSVGTGAISYEQYF.

This CDR3 reads CASSFRGEGALNTEAFF. The CDR3 DNA follows: TGTGCCAGTAGTTTCCGTGGGGAAGGGGCTTTGAACACTGAAGCTTTCTTT. The chain uses TRBV19 and TRBJ1-1; possibly TRBD1 for D (5 bases). V lost 5 bases, J lost 0 bases, and 19 bases lay in between. Germline values: CDR1 LNHDA, CDR2 SQIVND (reference sequence). The CDR3 is 17 amino acids.